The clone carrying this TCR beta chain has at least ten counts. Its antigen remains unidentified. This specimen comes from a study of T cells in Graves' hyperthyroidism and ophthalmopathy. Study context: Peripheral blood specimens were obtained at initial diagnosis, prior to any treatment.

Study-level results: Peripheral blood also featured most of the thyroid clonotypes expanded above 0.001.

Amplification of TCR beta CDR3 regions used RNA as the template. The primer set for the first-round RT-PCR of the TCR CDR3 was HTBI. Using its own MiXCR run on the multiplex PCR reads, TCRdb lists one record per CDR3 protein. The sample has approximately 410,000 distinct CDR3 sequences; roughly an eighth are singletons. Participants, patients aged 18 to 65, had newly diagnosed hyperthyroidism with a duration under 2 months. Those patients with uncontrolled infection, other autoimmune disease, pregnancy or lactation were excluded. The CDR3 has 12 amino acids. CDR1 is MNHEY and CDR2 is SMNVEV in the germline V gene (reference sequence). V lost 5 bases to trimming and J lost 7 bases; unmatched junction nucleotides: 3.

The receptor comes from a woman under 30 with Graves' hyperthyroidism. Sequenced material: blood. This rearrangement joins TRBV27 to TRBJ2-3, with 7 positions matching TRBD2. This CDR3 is CASSPGGNTQYF. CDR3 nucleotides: TGTGCCAGCAGTCCGGGGGGTAATACGCAGTATTTT.